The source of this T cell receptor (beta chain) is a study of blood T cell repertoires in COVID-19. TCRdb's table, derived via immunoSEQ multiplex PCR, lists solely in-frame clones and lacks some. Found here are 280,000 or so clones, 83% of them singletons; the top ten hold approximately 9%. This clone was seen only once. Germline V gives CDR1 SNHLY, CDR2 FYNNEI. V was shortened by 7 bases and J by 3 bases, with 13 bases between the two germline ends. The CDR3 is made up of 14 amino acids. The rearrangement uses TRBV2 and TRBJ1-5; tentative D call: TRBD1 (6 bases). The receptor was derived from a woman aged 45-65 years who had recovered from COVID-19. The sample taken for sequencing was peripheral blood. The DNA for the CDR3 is TGTGCCAGCAATACCGGACAGCTCAATCAGCCCCAGCATTTT. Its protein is CASNTGQLNQPQHF.